This TCR beta chain was identified in a study of T cell responses to AZD1222 COVID-19 vaccine. Study-wide context: Researchers grouped second doses given at about 4 or about 12 weeks into one pool. Broader study findings: Repertoire sampling occurred only after the peak T cell response. Females made up more of the donors, who were largely white British, and clonal diversity may have come out too low. Vaccination with two AZD1222 doses was followed by a rise in Spike-specific TCR breadth and depth.

Turning to this clone: Its antigen is still unknown.

The protocol was immunoSEQ multiplex PCR, while the TCRdb copy is restricted to in-frame clones and leaves out a portion. In the table there are roughly 120,000 clones, around nine tenths of which are singletons. The origin of this receptor is an adult in good health. Material: peripheral blood, obtained on day 0 of AZD1222 vaccination.

CDR3 in DNA: TGTGCCAGCAGTCCTCTCGGGGGGGGGTGGCAAGAGACCCAGTACTTC. Protein sequence: CASSPLGGGWQETQYF. The chain has TRBV27 and TRBJ2-5; 8 bases match TRBD2. With 5 bases clipped from V and 2 bases from J, the junction kept 10 bases outside the gene matches. Germline V lookup: CDR1 MNHEY, CDR2 SMNVEV (reference sequence). This CDR3 has 16 amino acids.